A single sample is the source of the 15 T cell receptor beta chains below, sequenced in a study of T cell responses to AZD1222 COVID-19 vaccine. Assay: immunoSEQ multiplex PCR; the TCRdb copy retains only in-frame clones and omits some. In the table there are approximately 100,000 clones, about 89% of which are singletons. The source was peripheral blood, collected 28 days after the second AZD1222 dose. The receptors come from an adult who received the AZD1222 COVID-19 vaccine.

The rearrangement uses TRBV15 and TRBJ2-7, with D perhaps TRBD1 (5 bases). CDR1 and CDR2 from the germline V gene are LNHNV and YYDKDF (reference sequence). Trimming left V 1 base short and J 6 bases short, with 7 bases between. The CDR3 runs to 12 residues. Here the CDR3 reads CATSRVGVEQYF. As DNA, the CDR3 is TGTGCCACCAGCAGAGTAGGGGTCGAGCAGTACTTC.

The J gene is TRBJ1-2, the V gene TRBV19, with unresolved D. The V end lost 5 bases, the J end lost 3 bases, and 10 bases lay between the germline ends. The CDR3 has 13 amino acids. Germline CDR1 LNHDA, CDR2 SQIVND (reference sequence). The CDR3 protein is CASSLQVYYGYTF. CDR3 in DNA: TGTGCCAGTAGTCTCCAGGTTTACTATGGCTACACCTTC. The variable domain in full, completed from reference TRBV19 and TRBJ1-2, reads DGGITQSPKYLFRKEGQNVTLSCEQNLNHDAMYWYRQDPGQGLRLIYYSQIVNDFQKGDIAEGYSVSREKKESFPLTVTSAQKNPTAFYLCASSLQVYYGYTFGSGTRLTVV.

The rearrangement uses TRBV7-2 and TRBJ1-1; 7 positions match TRBD1. The CDR3 is made up of 14 amino acids. The J segment lost 0 bases and the V segment lost 10 bases, leaving 8 bases of the junction unmatched. The germline gives CDR1 SGHTA, CDR2 FQGNSA. The CDR3 sequence: CAIKTGIMNTEAFF. Here the CDR3 DNA reads TGTGCCATCAAGACAGGGATCATGAACACTGAAGCTTTCTTT.

This clone has a single count. CDR3 protein: CASTGDRPNQPQHF. CDR3 in DNA: TGTGCCAGCACCGGGGACAGGCCGAATCAGCCCCAGCATTTT. The chain has TRBV28 and TRBJ1-5; TRBD1 matches 8 bases. Per germline, CDR1 MDHEN and CDR2 SYDVKM. This CDR3 has 14 residues. V was pared by 7 bases and J by 4 bases, with 6 bases of the junction left unmatched.

The rearrangement joins TRBV18 to TRBJ1-2; 7 bases are a match to TRBD1. This CDR3 has 13 amino acids. V dropped 7 bases and J dropped 4; count of bases not matched to a gene: 6. Germline V gene sequence: CDR1 KGHSH, CDR2 LQKENI. The CDR3 here is CASCPGTAYGYTF. CDR3 DNA sequence: TGTGCCAGCTGCCCTGGGACAGCCTATGGCTACACCTTC.

This clone was counted a few times. The chain combines TRBV30 with TRBJ1-6, with D tentatively TRBD1 (5 bases). Germline loops: CDR1 GTSNPN, CDR2 SVGIG (reference sequence). The CDR3 contains 14 residues. V gave up 5 bases and J gave up 4 bases, with 12 bases separating them. The CDR3 here is CAWGGLGYNSPLHF. CDR3 DNA: TGTGCCTGGGGGGGTTTAGGTTATAATTCACCCCTCCACTTT.

The chain carries TRBV30 and TRBJ1-2; D is undetermined. CDR1 and CDR2 (germline): GTSNPN, SVGIG (reference sequence). CDR3 length: 12 residues. Deletions cut 4 bases from V and 5 bases from J, with 11 bases between. This CDR3 reads CAWTPRSYGYTF. CDR3 nucleotides: TGTGCCTGGACCCCGAGGAGTTATGGCTACACCTTC.

The genes are TRBV5-4 and TRBJ1-2; 11 positions match TRBD1. The ends lost 2 bases at V and 8 bases at J; junction bases unmatched: 8. Looked up from germline, CDR1 is SGHNT and CDR2 is YYREEE (reference sequence). There are 15 residues in the CDR3. CDR3 coding DNA: TGTGCCAGCAGCTTCGGCGGACAGGGGGCCGGGGGCTACACCTTC. Amino acid sequence: CASSFGGQGAGGYTF.

The genes are TRBV7-9 and TRBJ2-6, with D uncertain. CDR1 SEHNR and CDR2 FQNEAQ come from the germline V gene (reference sequence). There are 14 residues in the CDR3. DNA of the CDR3: TGTGTCTTGAGACACAGCTCTGGGGCCAACGTCCTGACTTTC. Protein sequence: CVLRHSSGANVLTF. Together with reference TRBV7-9 and TRBJ2-6, the CDR3 gives the full variable domain: DTGVSQNPRHKITKRGQNVTFRCDPISEHNRLYWYRQTLGQGPEFLTYFQNEAQLEKSRLLSDRFSAERPKGSFSTLEIQRTEQGDSAMYLCVLRHSSGANVLTFGAGSRLTVL.

The gene calls are TRBV28 and TRBJ2-7; D unclear. Germline V CDR1 and CDR2: MDHEN, SYDVKM. The CDR3 extends over 15 amino acids. Trimming took 2 bases from V and 0 from J, leaving 11 bases between them. The CDR3 DNA sequence: TGTGCCAGCAGTTTAATAGCACAGACCTCCTACGAGCAGTACTTC. Its protein product is CASSLIAQTSYEQYF.

In DNA form, the CDR3 reads TGTGCCACCAGTGCGGGGGCAGGGGATCAGCCCCAGCATTTT. This encodes CATSAGAGDQPQHF. V and J are TRBV24-1 and TRBJ1-5; D possibly corresponds to TRBD1 (6 bases). The CDR3 is made up of 14 amino acids. Germline lookup yields CDR1 KGHDR and CDR2 SFDVKD. V dropped 5 bases and J dropped 5 bases, with 12 bases sitting between them.

The chain carries TRBV2 and TRBJ1-2, with D possibly matching TRBD1 (6 bases). The CDR3 is made up of 13 amino acids. CDR1 is SNHLY, CDR2 FYNNEI, per germline. V was shortened by 3 bases and J by 7 bases, with 12 bases between the two germline ends. The CDR3 loop reads CASSERGLGGYTF. CDR3 nucleotides: TGTGCCAGCAGTGAGAGGGGGTTGGGTGGCTACACCTTC.

This chain links TRBV19 with TRBJ2-5; TRBD1 might be the D (5 bases). Germline V gene sequence: CDR1 LNHDA, CDR2 SQIVND (reference sequence). This CDR3 is built from 13 residues. With 4 bases removed from V and 1 base from J, the gap between germline ends came to 7 bases. The CDR3 DNA sequence: TGTGCCAGTAGTACGACAGTCCAAGAGACCCAGTACTTC. Amino acids: CASSTTVQETQYF.

The V call is TRBV5-1, the J call TRBJ2-1; D tentatively reads TRBD1 or TRBD2 (6 bases each). This CDR3 has 15 amino acids. CDR1 is SGHRS and CDR2 is YFSETQ in the germline V gene. V was pared by 0 bases and J by 9 bases, with 16 bases between. The chain's CDR3 is CASSLEPRGGGEQFF. The CDR3 nucleotides read TGCGCCAGCAGCTTGGAGCCCAGGGGAGGCGGTGAGCAGTTCTTC.

This sequence joins TRBV27 and TRBJ2-1; tentative D call: TRBD1 (6 bases). V lost 2 bases, J lost 6 bases, and 8 bases lay in between. The germline CDR1 and CDR2 sequences are MNHEY and SMNVEV (reference sequence). The CDR3 loop spans 13 amino acids. The CDR3, as DNA: TGTGCCAGCAGTTTAGGGGGCCCCAATGAGCAGTTCTTC. Residues: CASSLGGPNEQFF.